This T cell receptor beta chain came from a study of regulatory T cells in long-lasting Graves disease. Construction of the TCR beta libraries employed iRepertoire HTBI primers in conjunction with Arm-PCR of CDR3 regions. MiXCR, run by TCRdb on the multiplex PCR reads, gives a single entry per CDR3 protein. Among under 700,000 distinct CDR3 sequences, around 16% were seen once, and the ten largest hold around 25%. The germline V gene has CDR1 SGHNT and CDR2 YYREEE (reference sequence). The CDR3 sequence is 12 residues long. Trimming removed 1 base at V and 6 bases at J, with 8 bases between. Time point meaning: newly diagnosed GD, antithyroid drugs for less than 3 months. Extracted RNA from PBMCs served as the source of the TCR library. The same data also contributed to another study, on T cells in Graves' hyperthyroidism and ophthalmopathy. As reported in that work: Most clonotypes expanded in the thyroid (above 0.001) were also present in blood.

The starting material was peripheral blood mononuclear cells (PBMCs), obtained at new diagnosis, from a patient treated with antithyroid drugs. The V gene is TRBV5-4, the J gene TRBJ2-7; D uncertain. The TCR comes from a woman aged 40 to 65 with Graves disease. CDR3 DNA: TGTGCCAGCAGCTTGTTGGGTGGCGAGCAGTACTTC. Protein sequence: CASSLLGGEQYF.